A selection of T cell receptor beta chains follows, all from one sample in a study of control samples from healthy donors and cancer patients. Repertoires were generated with immunoSEQ multiplex PCR, while TCRdb's copy carries only in-frame clones and drops some. The data contain over 100,000 clones, over 75% of them singletons. Input material: blood. These TCRs come from a human donor in good health. The donor label of this sample is uncertain. CDR3s include the opening cysteine and the closing phenylalanine or tryptophan. D genes are given only for firm matches. Rows may omit the clone size; those that give it use once, few, many or a size class.

>TRBV2|.|TRBJ2-3|.
TGTGCCAGCAGGAAGAGCGGGCTAAGCACAGATACGCAGTATTTT
CASRKSGLSTDTQYF
>TRBV7-2|TRBD1|TRBJ2-1|.
TGTGCCAGCAGCCCCCGGGACAGGGGCCGCTCCTACAATGAGCAGTTCTTC
CASSPRDRGRSYNEQFF
>TRBV12-5|TRBD1|TRBJ1-5|.
TGTGCTAGTGGTTTGGTCGTGGACAGGGACAATCAGCCCCAGCATTTT
CASGLVVDRDNQPQHF
>TRBV5-1|TRBD1|TRBJ1-6|.
TGCGCCAGCAGCCTGTCCGGGACAGGGGCGGACGCCCTCCACTTT
CASSLSGTGADALHF
>TRBV27|TRBD1|TRBJ1-1|.
TGTGCCAGCGGGGGCCCCGGACAGGGTATGGAAGCTTTCTTT
CASGGPGQGMEAFF
>TRBV12-5|TRBD1|TRBJ1-6|.
TGTGCTAGTGGTTTGGACCCTAGGACAGGTGGAAATTCACCCCTCCACTTT
CASGLDPRTGGNSPLHF
>TRBV6-2/TRBV6-3|TRBD1|TRBJ2-7|.
TGTGCCAGCAGTTATTATCCGCTCCGGGACAGCTCCTACGAGCAGTACTTC
CASSYYPLRDSSYEQYF
>TRBV6-2/TRBV6-3|TRBD1|TRBJ1-5|medium-sized
TGTGCCAGCAGTTACTGGACAGGCCGCTTTCAAGTGCCCCAGCATTTT
CASSYWTGRFQVPQHF
>TRBV5-5|.|TRBJ1-5|.
TGTGCCAGCAGCGAAATGATCCATCAGCCCCAGCATTTT
CASSEMIHQPQHF
>TRBV10-3|TRBD1|TRBJ1-4|.
TGTGCCATCAGTGAGTCGGGGACAGTCCTGAATGAAAAACTGTTTTTT
CAISESGTVLNEKLFF
>TRBV9|TRBD1|TRBJ2-7|.
TGTGCCAGCAGCGTAGTCCCCGGGACAGGCGAGCAGTACTTC
CASSVVPGTGEQYF
>TRBV27|.|TRBJ1-2|.
TGTGCCAGCAGTTCCCCCTTAACAGGGCTTCGAGGCTACACCTTC
CASSSPLTGLRGYTF
>TRBV6-5|.|TRBJ1-3|.
TGTGCCAGCAGTTCCGGGGGCTCTGGAAACACCATATATTTT
CASSSGGSGNTIYF
>TRBV7-2|.|TRBJ1-2|.
TGTGCCAGCAGCCAGACACTCAACTATGGCTACACCTTC
CASSQTLNYGYTF
>TRBV6-4|TRBD2|TRBJ2-3|.
TGTGCCAGCAGCGGGACTAGCGGGGGCACAGATACGCAGTATTTT
CASSGTSGGTDTQYF
>TRBV18|.|TRBJ2-3|.
TGTGCCAGCTCACCAGGGGGCACTAGCACAGATACGCAGTATTTT
CASSPGGTSTDTQYF
>TRBV5-1|TRBD2|TRBJ2-3|.
TGCGCCAGCAGCCCGGGGACTAGCGGGGCAACAGATACGCAGTATTTT
CASSPGTSGATDTQYF
>TRBV6-5|TRBD2|TRBJ2-7|.
TGTGCCAGCAGTTTCACAGGTTGGGGGGGCGAGCAGTACTTC
CASSFTGWGGEQYF
>TRBV30|.|TRBJ2-7|.
TGTGCCTGGAGTGGGGTAACCTACGAGCAGTACTTC
CAWSGVTYEQYF
>TRBV28|TRBD1|TRBJ1-2|.
TGTGCCAGCAGTCAAGGGGGCCGTAACTATGGCTACACCTTC
CASSQGGRNYGYTF
>TRBV9|.|TRBJ2-3|.
TGTGCCAGCGGATTGGGCAGGGTCTTGTGGGATACGCAGTATTTT
CASGLGRVLWDTQYF
>TRBV5-1|TRBD2|TRBJ2-1|.
TGCGCCAGCAGCTTGGCGGGGGGGGCCTACAATGAGCAGTTCTTC
CASSLAGGAYNEQFF
>TRBV20-1|.|TRBJ1-2|.
TGCAGTGCTAGTACCCTCTATGGCTACACCTTC
CSASTLYGYTF
>TRBV2|.|TRBJ2-1|.
TGTGCCAGCAGTGAATATAAGCTAAATGAGCAGTTCTTC
CASSEYKLNEQFF
>TRBV5-8|.|TRBJ2-5|.
TGTGCCAGCAGCTCCGGGACCCCAAGGAGGGAGACCCAGTACTTC
CASSSGTPRRETQYF
>TRBV28|TRBD1|TRBJ1-5|.
TGTGCCATCCCGGGACAGGGTAATCAGCCCCAGCATTTT
CAIPGQGNQPQHF
>TRBV6-7|TRBD1|TRBJ1-2|.
TGTGCCAGCAGGGGACAGACATCCTTACAATTCTATGGCTACACCTTC
CASRGQTSLQFYGYTF
>TRBV27|TRBD1|TRBJ2-7|.
TGTGCCAGCAGTCTGACCTACAGGGGAATTCTAGATCACGAGCAGTACTTC
CASSLTYRGILDHEQYF
>TRBV5-4|TRBD1|TRBJ2-7|.
TGTGCCAGCAGCTCACCGGGACAGGGTACCCACGAGCAGTACTTC
CASSSPGQGTHEQYF
>TRBV12-5|.|TRBJ1-1|.
TGTGCTAGTGGTACGGGGAACACTGAAGCTTTCTTT
CASGTGNTEAFF
>TRBV18|.|TRBJ1-4|.
TGTGCCAGCTCACCACCGGATCCTTTGGCGGGAAAACTGTTTTTT
CASSPPDPLAGKLFF
>TRBV6-5|TRBD2|TRBJ2-2|.
TGTGCCAGCACGGCCCAGCGGGGGGGCATCGGGGAGCTGTTTTTT
CASTAQRGGIGELFF
>TRBV7-2|TRBD2|TRBJ2-3|.
TGTGCCAGCAGCTTAGCGCGGGGGTACACAGATACGCAGTATTTT
CASSLARGYTDTQYF
>TRBV6-1|.|TRBJ1-1|.
TGTGCCAGCAGTGAAAAGGCCTTCATGAACACTGAAGCTTTCTTT
CASSEKAFMNTEAFF
>TRBV28|.|TRBJ1-5|.
TGTGCCAGCAGAGATGGACAGACGGGACAGCCCCAGCATTTT
CASRDGQTGQPQHF
>TRBV6-5|.|TRBJ1-2|.
TGTGCCAGCAGTTACTCTATTGGGGCTGGCTACACCTTC
CASSYSIGAGYTF
>TRBV3-1/TRBV3-2|.|TRBJ1-4|.
TGTGCCAGCAGCCGGGACTTCGAAGGGGAAAAACTGTTTTTT
CASSRDFEGEKLFF
>TRBV11-2|.|TRBJ2-3|.
TGTGCCAGCAGCTTATCCCGGGGACGACCCACAGATACGCAGTATTTT
CASSLSRGRPTDTQYF
>TRBV12-3/TRBV12-4|TRBD1|TRBJ1-2|few
TGTGCCGGCCGACGGGACAGGGTTGGTGGCTACACCTTC
CAGRRDRVGGYTF
>TRBV28|.|TRBJ1-4|.
TGTGCCAGCAGATTGAGGGGGGAAAAACTGTTTTTT
CASRLRGEKLFF
>TRBV27|.|TRBJ1-2|.
TGTGCCAGCGGTACTAAGGGGTGGGGCGGCTACACCTTC
CASGTKGWGGYTF
>TRBV5-1|.|TRBJ1-1|.
TGCGCCAGCAGCCCGGGACAACGGAACACTGAAGCTTTCTTT
CASSPGQRNTEAFF
>TRBV11-2|.|TRBJ2-1|.
TGTGCCAGCAGCCTGGGACTTCCCTACAATGAGCAGTTCTTC
CASSLGLPYNEQFF
>TRBV9|.|TRBJ1-4|.
TGTGCCAGCAGCGAGGGTCAAACAACTAATGAAAAACTGTTTTTT
CASSEGQTTNEKLFF
>TRBV24-1|TRBD1|TRBJ2-7|.
TGTGCCACCAGTGATCCCCAGGGGGCGGTCCCCTACGAGCAGTACTTC
CATSDPQGAVPYEQYF
>TRBV27|TRBD1|TRBJ1-2|.
TGTGCCAGCAGTTCCACCCAGGGACAGGGCTACACCTTC
CASSSTQGQGYTF
>TRBV9|.|TRBJ2-7|.
TGTGCCACCCGTAAGGACGAGCAGTACTTC
CATRKDEQYF
>TRBV18|.|TRBJ1-1|.
TGTGCCAGCTCACCACGTGCAGGGTCGAACACTGAAGCTTTCTTT
CASSPRAGSNTEAFF
>TRBV5-5|.|TRBJ2-7|few
TGTGCCAGCAGCTTTGGGGTCTTCGAGCAGTACTTC
CASSFGVFEQYF